These 2 T cell receptor beta chains were all obtained from the same sample, sequenced in a study of T cells in Graves' hyperthyroidism and ophthalmopathy. RNA transcripts gave rise to amplified TCR beta CDR3 regions. The TCR CDR3 was amplified in a first-round RT-PCR using the HTBI primer set. TCRdb re-called the multiplex PCR reads through MiXCR, storing one row per CDR3 protein. The profile shows around 350,000 distinct CDR3 sequences, around 13% of them singletons. What was sequenced was blood. These TCRs come from a woman aged 18 to 35 with Graves' hyperthyroidism.

The chain has TRBV6-9 and TRBJ1-2; D not certain. CDR3 length equals 16 residues. Germline CDR1 and CDR2: MNHGY and SVAAGI. V was trimmed by 4 bases and J by 4 bases, leaving 19 bases between them. The CDR3 reads CASSSRHFGWLYGYTF. CDR3 nucleotides: TGTGCCAGCAGTTCCCGGCATTTTGGGTGGCTCTATGGCTACACCTTC.

In this sample, this clonotype turned up many times. This rearrangement joins TRBV2 to TRBJ1-1; D not resolved. Germline V lookup: CDR1 SNHLY, CDR2 FYNNEI. Trimming shortened V by 3 bases and J by 3 bases, and 2 bases separated the two germline ends. This CDR3 has 11 amino acids. The CDR3 loop is CASSEYTEAFF. The CDR3 nucleotides are TGTGCCAGCAGTGAGTACACTGAAGCTTTCTTT.